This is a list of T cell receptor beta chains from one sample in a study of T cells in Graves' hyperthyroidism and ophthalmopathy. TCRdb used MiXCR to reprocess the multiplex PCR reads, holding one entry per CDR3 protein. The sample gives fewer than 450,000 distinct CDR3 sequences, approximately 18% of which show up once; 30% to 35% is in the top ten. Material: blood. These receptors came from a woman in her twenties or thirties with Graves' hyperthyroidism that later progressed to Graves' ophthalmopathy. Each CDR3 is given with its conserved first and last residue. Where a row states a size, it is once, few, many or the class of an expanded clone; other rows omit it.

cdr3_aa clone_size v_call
CASGLVHVDVSYEQYF many TRBV12-5
CSANLVWENTEAFF . TRBV20-1
CASSRTSGRRNEQFF . TRBV12-3/TRBV12-4
CSARVGLAGGSFIYEQYF . TRBV20-1
CASSIGGSTYEQYF . TRBV19
CSVTTGNDAGELFF few TRBV29-1
CASSPGQFPYYGYTF many TRBV3-1
CASKGYQETQYF . TRBV5-1
CASSDGYGHLNTEAFF many TRBV19
CASNLRDYRTDTQYF many TRBV6-2/TRBV6-3
CAISLRGSTDTQYF few TRBV10-3
CASSPATGGARGYTF . TRBV19
CASSYEQASSYEQYF many TRBV6-5
CASSFWTGGVNTEAFF . TRBV12-3/TRBV12-4
CATRLKRYSNQPQHF . TRBV15
CASSQTVFYNSPLHF few TRBV4-1
CASSPLVGALTYEQYF . TRBV27
CASSPKYGVDYGYTF many TRBV9
CASSGVTGTYEQYF many TRBV7-8
CASYKPGTGRYEQYF many TRBV6-1
CASIGDDGGTQYF few TRBV5-1
CATSDLQRGSFGELFF few TRBV24-1
CATSDTGGTQYF many TRBV24-1
CASSLVPGQGFGYTF many TRBV27
CASSLASGGADTQYF . TRBV5-1
CSVLTGLTYEQYF many TRBV29-1
CASSPWDYISPEQYF many TRBV9
CASRGAGSNYGYTF many TRBV28
CASSQGRYNEQFF many TRBV3-1
CASRQARGTEAFF few TRBV4-1
CASSFVTYNEQFF . TRBV7-9
CASSVVVSGQPYEQYF few TRBV9
CSARPSGREKEQFF once TRBV20-1
CASSLDRVSGELFF . TRBV11-2